The 9 T cell receptor beta chains below were found in one sample sequenced in a study of blood T cell repertoires in COVID-19. The data were produced by immunoSEQ multiplex PCR, yet TCRdb's version contains in-frame clones alone and is incomplete. The sample shows 390,000 or so clones, roughly 88% of them seen only once. Material for sequencing was peripheral blood. The receptors come from a woman aged 25 to 39 with active or convalescent COVID-19.

The chain uses TRBV27 and TRBJ1-2; 7 positions agree with TRBD1. The length of the CDR3 is 12 residues. V was clipped by 6 bases and J by 9 bases; unmatched bases: 7. Germline CDR1 MNHEY, CDR2 SMNVEV (reference sequence). The CDR3 spells CASRTGQVSYTF. For the CDR3, the DNA is TGTGCCAGCAGGACAGGACAGGTTAGCTACACCTTC.

The J gene is TRBJ1-3, the V gene TRBV5-1; maybe TRBD1 (5 bases). Deletions cut 0 bases from V and 3 bases from J, with 19 bases between. Germline CDR1 and CDR2: SGHRS and YFSETQ. The CDR3 is 18 amino acids. The CDR3 DNA is TGCGCCAGCAGCTTGGCCGATCCAGGGAGGGGAGATGGAAACACCATATATTTT. Translation gives CASSLADPGRGDGNTIYF.

The chain couples TRBV18 to TRBJ1-2, with 11 nucleotides matching TRBD1. The germline CDR1 and CDR2 sequences are KGHSH and LQKENI. Losses at the gene ends were 3 bases for V and 2 bases for J; bases not matched to a gene: 8. The CDR3 totals 17 residues. The CDR3 bases are TGTGCCAGCTCACCGCCTGGGACAGGGGGTAGCAACTATGGCTACACCTTC. Protein: CASSPPGTGGSNYGYTF. The whole variable domain, filled in from reference TRBV18 and TRBJ1-2, reads NAGVMQNPRHLVRRRGQEARLRCSPMKGHSHVYWYRQLPEEGLKFMVYLQKENIIDESGMPKERFSAEFPKEGPSILRIQQVVRGDSAAYFCASSPPGTGGSNYGYTFGSGTRLTVV.

This rearrangement joins TRBV3-1 (or the pseudogene TRBV3-2) to TRBJ1-5; a weak D match, TRBD1 (6 bases). Germline assignment: CDR1 LGHDT and CDR2 YNNKEL (reference sequence). Trimming removed 6 bases at V and 6 bases at J, with 24 bases between. The CDR3 contains 17 residues. The CDR3 DNA follows: TGTGCCAGCAGTGAGGGTCAAGTCTCAATAGGGGGTCAGCCCCAGCATTTT. Translated, it gives CASSEGQVSIGGQPQHF.

The CDR3 loop reads CASAEGTAGNTIYF. CDR3 DNA sequence: TGCGCCAGTGCCGAGGGGACAGCGGGAAACACCATATATTTT. The chain carries TRBV5-1 and TRBJ1-3; TRBD1 matches 7 bases. This CDR3 region has 14 residues. Germline values: CDR1 SGHRS, CDR2 YFSETQ. The J segment lost 4 bases and the V segment lost 8 bases, leaving 9 bases of the junction unmatched.

The V gene is TRBV5-1, the J gene TRBJ2-1, with 15 bases lining up with TRBD2. Germline V gives CDR1 SGHRS, CDR2 YFSETQ. Unmatched junction bases numbered 15, after V lost 4 bases and J lost 7 bases. This CDR3 contains 19 residues. DNA for the CDR3: TGCGCCAGCAGCATAGGACTAGCGGGAGGGTTGGGGTTTGGTAATGAGCAGTTCTTC. Residues: CASSIGLAGGLGFGNEQFF. Full variable domain (remainder filled in from reference TRBV5-1 and TRBJ2-1): KAGVTQTPRYLIKTRGQQVTLSCSPISGHRSVSWYQQTPGQGLQFLFEYFSETQRNKGNFPGRFSGRQFSNSRSEMNVSTLELGDSALYLCASSIGLAGGLGFGNEQFFGPGTRLTVL.

The rearrangement uses TRBV5-4 and TRBJ1-3; TRBD1 matches 8 bases. The CDR3 length is 15 residues. Germline V gene sequence: CDR1 SGHNT, CDR2 YYREEE (reference sequence). J gave up 4 bases and V 4 bases, and 7 bases lay outside the gene matches. CDR3 residues: CASSRPGGAGNTIYF. CDR3 coding DNA: TGTGCCAGCAGCCGCCCAGGGGGCGCGGGAAACACCATATATTTT.

The chain's CDR3 is CASSPQGAVGETQYF. DNA for the CDR3: TGTGCCAGTAGTCCCCAGGGGGCGGTCGGAGAGACCCAGTACTTC. The chain couples TRBV19 to TRBJ2-5; TRBD1 matches at 8 bases. Germline V CDR1 and CDR2: LNHDA, SQIVND (reference sequence). The V gene end was trimmed by 5 bases and the J gene end by 4 bases; junction bases not matched to a gene: 9. The CDR3 extends over 15 amino acids.

The chain links TRBV11-2 to TRBJ2-3; D is possibly TRBD1 (6 bases). V gave up 5 bases and J gave up 0 bases, with 12 bases separating them. This CDR3 has 15 amino acids. Germline-derived CDR1 and CDR2 are SGHAT and FQNNGV. As DNA, the CDR3 is TGTGCCAGCAGCGTACAGGGCCACAGCACAGATACGCAGTATTTT. Its translation is CASSVQGHSTDTQYF. Filled out from reference TRBV11-2 and TRBJ2-3, the complete variable domain reads EAGVAQSPRYKIIEKRQSVAFWCNPISGHATLYWYQQILGQGPKLLIQFQNNGVVDDSQLPKDRFSAERLKGVDSTLKIQPAKLEDSAVYLCASSVQGHSTDTQYFGPGTRLTVL.